Below, one T cell receptor (beta chain) is given with its context. This sample was included in a study of blood T cell repertoires in COVID-19. Turning to the study itself: The cDNA or gDNA used as material had been derived from T cells, B-cell-depleted T cells, or PBMCs.

Sequenced by immunoSEQ multiplex PCR; TCRdb stores in-frame clones only, minus some. The table lists a few hundred thousand clones, just over 90% of them singletons. The CDR3 contains 14 residues. Trimming removed 0 bases from V and 8 bases from J, with 13 bases in between. Germline V gives CDR1 MGHRA, CDR2 YSYEKL. This TCR was sampled from a woman aged 40-49 years who had been exposed to COVID-19. The V and J genes are TRBV4-1 and TRBJ1-2; possible D gene TRBD1, 5 bases. The sequenced sample consisted of PBMCs or T cells enriched from blood (not recorded which). Written as DNA, the CDR3 is TGCGCCAGCAGCCAAGATCTCGTCAAGGGGGGCTACACCTTC. This translates into CASSQDLVKGGYTF.